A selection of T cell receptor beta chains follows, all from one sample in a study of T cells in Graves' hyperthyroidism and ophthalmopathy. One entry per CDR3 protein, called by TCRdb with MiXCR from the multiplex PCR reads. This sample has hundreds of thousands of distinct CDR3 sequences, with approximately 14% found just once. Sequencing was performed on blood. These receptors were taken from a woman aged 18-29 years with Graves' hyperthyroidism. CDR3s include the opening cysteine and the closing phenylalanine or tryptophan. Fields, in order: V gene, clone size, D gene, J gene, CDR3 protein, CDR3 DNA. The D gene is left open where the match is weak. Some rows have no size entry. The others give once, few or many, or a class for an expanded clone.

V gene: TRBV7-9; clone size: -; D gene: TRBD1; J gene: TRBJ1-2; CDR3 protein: CASSPQGEGYTF; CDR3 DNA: TGTGCCAGCAGCCCACAGGGGGAAGGCTACACCTTC
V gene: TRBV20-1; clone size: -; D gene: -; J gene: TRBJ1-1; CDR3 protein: CSARGGPDTEAFF; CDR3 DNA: TGCAGTGCTAGAGGGGGTCCCGACACTGAAGCTTTCTTT
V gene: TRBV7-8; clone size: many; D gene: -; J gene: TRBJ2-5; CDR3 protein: CASSLYRDTQYF; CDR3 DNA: TGTGCCAGCAGCTTATACCGGGACACCCAGTACTTC
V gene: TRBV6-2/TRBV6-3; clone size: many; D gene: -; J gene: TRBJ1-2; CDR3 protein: CASSPGQTANYGYTF; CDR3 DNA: TGTGCCAGCAGTCCTGGACAGACCGCTAACTATGGCTACACCTTC
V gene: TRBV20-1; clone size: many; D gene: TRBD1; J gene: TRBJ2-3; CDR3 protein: CSARADRGVTDTQYF; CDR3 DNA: TGCAGTGCTAGAGCGGACAGGGGGGTGACAGATACGCAGTATTTT
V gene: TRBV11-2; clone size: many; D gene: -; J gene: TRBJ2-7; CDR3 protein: CASSLGGRGGSYEQYF; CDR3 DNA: TGTGCCAGCAGCTTAGGCGGCAGGGGAGGCTCCTACGAGCAGTACTTC
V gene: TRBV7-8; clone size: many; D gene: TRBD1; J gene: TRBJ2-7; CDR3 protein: CASSERTGRAYEQYF; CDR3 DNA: TGTGCCAGCAGCGAGAGGACAGGGCGAGCTTACGAGCAGTACTTC
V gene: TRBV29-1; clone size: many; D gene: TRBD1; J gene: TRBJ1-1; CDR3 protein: CSVRQGAEAFF; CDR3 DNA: TGCAGCGTTCGACAGGGGGCCGAAGCTTTCTTT
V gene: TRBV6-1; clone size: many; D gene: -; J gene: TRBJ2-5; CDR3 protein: CASSFARLVGETQYF; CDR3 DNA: TGTGCCAGCAGTTTTGCCCGGCTGGTTGGGGAGACCCAGTACTTC
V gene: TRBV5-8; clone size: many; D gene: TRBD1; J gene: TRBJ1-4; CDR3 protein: CASSIRGTGREKLFF; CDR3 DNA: TGTGCCAGCAGCATTCGTGGGACAGGGAGGGAAAAACTGTTTTTT
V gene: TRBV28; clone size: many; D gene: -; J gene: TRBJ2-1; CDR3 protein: CASSFPTAVNEQFF; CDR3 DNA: TGTGCCAGCAGTTTTCCGACAGCGGTCAATGAGCAGTTCTTC
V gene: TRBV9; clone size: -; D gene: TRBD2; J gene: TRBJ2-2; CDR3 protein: CASSVVLAGNTGELFF; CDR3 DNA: TGTGCCAGCAGCGTAGTCCTAGCGGGAAACACCGGGGAGCTGTTTTTT
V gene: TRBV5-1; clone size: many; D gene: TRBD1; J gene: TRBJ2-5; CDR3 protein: CASSQDRFQETQYF; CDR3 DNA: TGCGCCAGCAGCCAGGACAGGTTCCAAGAGACCCAGTACTTC
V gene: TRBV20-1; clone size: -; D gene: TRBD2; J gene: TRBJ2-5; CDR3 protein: CSASPLAGDGETQYF; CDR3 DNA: TGCAGTGCTAGTCCCCTAGCGGGAGATGGAGAGACCCAGTACTTC
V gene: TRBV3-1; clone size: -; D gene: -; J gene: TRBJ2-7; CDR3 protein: CASSQASSRVASYEQYF; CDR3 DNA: TGTGCCAGCAGCCAGGCTAGCTCACGAGTTGCCTCCTACGAGCAGTACTTC
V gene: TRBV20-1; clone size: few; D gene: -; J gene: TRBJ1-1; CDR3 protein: CSVRIDIAPHVKNTEAFF; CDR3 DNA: TGCAGTGTCCGGATAGACATTGCTCCTCACGTAAAGAACACTGAAGCTTTCTTT
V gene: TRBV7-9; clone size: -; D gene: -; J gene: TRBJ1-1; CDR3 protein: CASSRVTGTPTSTEAFF; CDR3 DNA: TGTGCCAGCAGCAGAGTAACCGGGACACCCACGAGCACTGAAGCTTTCTTT
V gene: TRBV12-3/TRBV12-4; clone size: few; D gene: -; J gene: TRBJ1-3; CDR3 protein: CASSLQGSDTIYF; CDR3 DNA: TGTGCCAGCAGTTTGCAGGGGTCGGACACCATATATTTT
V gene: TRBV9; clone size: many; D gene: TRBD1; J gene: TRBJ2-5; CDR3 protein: CASSVDGQGKETQYF; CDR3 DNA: TGTGCCAGCAGCGTAGATGGACAGGGAAAAGAGACCCAGTACTTC
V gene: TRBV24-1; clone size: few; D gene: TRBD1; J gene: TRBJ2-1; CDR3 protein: CATSGIPGGPYNEQFF; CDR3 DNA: TGTGCCACCAGTGGAATACCAGGGGGCCCCTACAATGAGCAGTTCTTC
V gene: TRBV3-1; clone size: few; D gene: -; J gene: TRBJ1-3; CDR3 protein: CASSQAFSGFGNTIYF; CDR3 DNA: TGTGCCAGCAGCCAAGCTTTCTCGGGTTTCGGAAACACCATATATTTT
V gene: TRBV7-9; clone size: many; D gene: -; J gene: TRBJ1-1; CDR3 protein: CASSLNLVNTEAFF; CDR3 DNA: TGTGCCAGCAGCTTAAATTTGGTGAACACTGAAGCTTTCTTT
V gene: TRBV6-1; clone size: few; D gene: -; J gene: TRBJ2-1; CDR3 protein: CASSAARVNEQFF; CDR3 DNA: TGTGCCAGCAGTGCGGCTCGAGTCAATGAGCAGTTCTTC
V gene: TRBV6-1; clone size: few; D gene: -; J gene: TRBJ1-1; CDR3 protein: CASSDGLGNTEAFF; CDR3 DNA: TGTGCCAGCAGTGACGGTCTCGGGAACACTGAAGCTTTCTTT
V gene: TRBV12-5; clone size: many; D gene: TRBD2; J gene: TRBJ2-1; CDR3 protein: CASGLSPLAGGLPYNEQFF; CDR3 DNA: TGTGCTAGTGGTTTGAGTCCACTAGCGGGAGGGTTGCCCTACAATGAGCAGTTCTTC
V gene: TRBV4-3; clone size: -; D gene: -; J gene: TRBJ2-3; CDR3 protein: CASSPRRGHTDTQYF; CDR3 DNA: TGCGCCAGCAGCCCGCGGCGGGGCCACACAGATACGCAGTATTTT